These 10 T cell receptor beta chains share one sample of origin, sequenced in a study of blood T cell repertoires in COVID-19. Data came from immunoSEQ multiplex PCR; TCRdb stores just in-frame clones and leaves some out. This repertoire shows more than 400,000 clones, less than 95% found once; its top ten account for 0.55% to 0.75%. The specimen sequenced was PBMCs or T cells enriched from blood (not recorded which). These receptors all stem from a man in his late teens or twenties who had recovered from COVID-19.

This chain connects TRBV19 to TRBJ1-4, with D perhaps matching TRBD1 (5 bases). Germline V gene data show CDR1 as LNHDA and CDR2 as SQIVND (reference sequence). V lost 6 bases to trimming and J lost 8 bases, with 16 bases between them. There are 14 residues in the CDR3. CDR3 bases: TGTGCCAGTAGATTGGGCGAGGCAGGGGAAAAACTGTTTTTT. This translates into CASRLGEAGEKLFF.

CDR3 protein: CASSQTSGASKNIQYF. The CDR3 bases are TGTGCCAGCAGCCAGACTAGCGGGGCTTCCAAAAACATTCAGTACTTC. J is TRBJ2-4 and V is TRBV14; 11 bases align to TRBD2. V was clipped by 3 bases and J by 2 bases; unmatched bases: 3. The CDR3 consists of 16 residues. CDR1 is SGHDN and CDR2 is FVKESK in the germline V gene. The whole variable domain, remainder taken from reference TRBV14 and TRBJ2-4, is EAGVTQFPSHSVIEKGQTVTLRCDPISGHDNLYWYRRVMGKEIKFLLHFVKESKQDESGMPNNRFLAERTGGTYSTLKVQPAELEDSGVYFCASSQTSGASKNIQYFGAGTRLSVL.

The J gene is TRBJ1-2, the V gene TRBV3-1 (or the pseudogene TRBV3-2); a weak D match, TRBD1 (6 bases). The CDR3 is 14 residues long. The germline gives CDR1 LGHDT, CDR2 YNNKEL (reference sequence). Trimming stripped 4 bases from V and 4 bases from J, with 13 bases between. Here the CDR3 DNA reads TGTGCCAGCAGCCCAGGGGTTAATGGCTATGGCTACACCTTC. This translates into CASSPGVNGYGYTF.

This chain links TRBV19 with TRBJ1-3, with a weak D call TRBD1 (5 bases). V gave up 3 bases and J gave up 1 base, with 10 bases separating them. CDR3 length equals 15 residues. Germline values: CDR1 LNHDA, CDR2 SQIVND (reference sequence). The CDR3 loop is CASSIKGRSGNTIYF. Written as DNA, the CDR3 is TGTGCCAGTAGTATCAAGGGGCGATCTGGAAACACCATATATTTT.

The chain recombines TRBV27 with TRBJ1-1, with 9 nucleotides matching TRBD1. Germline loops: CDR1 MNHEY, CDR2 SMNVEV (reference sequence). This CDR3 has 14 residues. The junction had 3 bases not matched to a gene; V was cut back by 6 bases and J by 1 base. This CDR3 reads CASRLTGGNTEAFF. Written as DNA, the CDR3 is TGTGCCAGCAGACTGACAGGGGGGAACACTGAAGCTTTCTTT.

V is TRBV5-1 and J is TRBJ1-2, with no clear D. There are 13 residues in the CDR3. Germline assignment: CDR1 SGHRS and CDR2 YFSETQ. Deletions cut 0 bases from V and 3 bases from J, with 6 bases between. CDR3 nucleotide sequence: TGCGCCAGCAGCTTGGTCGGAGACTATGGCTACACCTTC. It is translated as CASSLVGDYGYTF.

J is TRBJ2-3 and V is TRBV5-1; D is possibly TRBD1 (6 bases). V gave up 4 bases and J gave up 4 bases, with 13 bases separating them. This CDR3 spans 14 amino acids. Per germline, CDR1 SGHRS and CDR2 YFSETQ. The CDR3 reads CASSLPTGSDTQYF. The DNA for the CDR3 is TGCGCCAGCAGCCTCCCGACAGGTTCAGATACGCAGTATTTT.

CDR3 region: CASSLKQGYEKLFF. CDR3 DNA sequence: TGTGCCAGCAGCTTGAAGCAGGGCTATGAAAAACTGTTTTTT. V and J are TRBV7-9 and TRBJ1-4; D is possibly TRBD1 (5 bases). V lost 3 bases and J lost 6, with 11 bases in between. Germline-derived CDR1 and CDR2 are SEHNR and FQNEAQ (reference sequence). This CDR3 comprises 14 residues.

CDR3 nucleotides: TGTGCCAGCAGTCCACAGGGCTTTGAGCAGTTCTTC. Its translation is CASSPQGFEQFF. The J gene is TRBJ2-1, the V gene TRBV28; D possibly corresponds to TRBD1 (6 bases). CDR3 length: 12 residues. V lost 5 bases and J 9 bases, leaving 11 bases between the germline ends. Germline V gives CDR1 MDHEN, CDR2 SYDVKM.

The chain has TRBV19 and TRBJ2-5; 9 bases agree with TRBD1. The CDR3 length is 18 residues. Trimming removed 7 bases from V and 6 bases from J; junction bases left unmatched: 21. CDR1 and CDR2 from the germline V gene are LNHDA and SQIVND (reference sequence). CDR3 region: CASMGPRTGVIAEQTQYF. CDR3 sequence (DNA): TGTGCCAGTATGGGGCCCCGGACAGGGGTGATCGCTGAGCAGACCCAGTACTTC.